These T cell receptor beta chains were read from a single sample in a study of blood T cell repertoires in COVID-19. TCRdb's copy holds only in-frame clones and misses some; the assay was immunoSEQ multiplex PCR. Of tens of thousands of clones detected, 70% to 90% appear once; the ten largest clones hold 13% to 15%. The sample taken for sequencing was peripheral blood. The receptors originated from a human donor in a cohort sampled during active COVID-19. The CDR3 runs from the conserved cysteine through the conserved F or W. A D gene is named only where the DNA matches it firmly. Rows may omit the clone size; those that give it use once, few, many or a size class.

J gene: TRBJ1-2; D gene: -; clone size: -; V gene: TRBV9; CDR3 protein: CASSPNGQSLNYGYTF; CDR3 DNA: TGTGCCAGCAGCCCAAACGGACAGTCCCTGAACTATGGCTACACCTTC
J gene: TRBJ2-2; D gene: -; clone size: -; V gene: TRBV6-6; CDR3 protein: CASSSGGTGELFF; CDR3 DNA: TGTGCCAGCAGCTCCGGGGGCACCGGGGAGCTGTTTTTT
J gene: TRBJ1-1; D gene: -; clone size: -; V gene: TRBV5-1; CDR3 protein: CASSAETVNTEAFF; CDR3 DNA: TGCGCCAGCAGCGCGGAGACAGTGAACACTGAAGCTTTCTTT
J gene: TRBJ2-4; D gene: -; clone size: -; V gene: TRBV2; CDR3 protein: CASVEGGPKNIQYF; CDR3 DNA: TGTGCCAGCGTAGAGGGGGGGCCCAAAAACATTCAGTACTTC
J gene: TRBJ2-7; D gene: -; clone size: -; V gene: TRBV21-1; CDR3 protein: CASSKEAPPFYEQYF; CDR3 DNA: TGTGCCAGCAGCAAAGAAGCCCCCCCCTTCTACGAGCAGTACTTC
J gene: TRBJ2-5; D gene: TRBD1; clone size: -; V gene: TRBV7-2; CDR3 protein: CASSPGQGYQETQYF; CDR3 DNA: TGTGCCAGCAGCCCGGGACAGGGATACCAAGAGACCCAGTACTTC
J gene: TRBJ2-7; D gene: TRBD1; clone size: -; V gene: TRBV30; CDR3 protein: CAWSLQGGSYEQYF; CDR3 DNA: TGTGCCTGGAGTTTACAGGGGGGATCCTACGAGCAGTACTTC
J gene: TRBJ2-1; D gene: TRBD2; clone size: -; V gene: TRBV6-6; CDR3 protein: CASSQERGSYNEQFF; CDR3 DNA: TGTGCCAGCAGCCAGGAGCGGGGCTCCTACAATGAGCAGTTCTTC
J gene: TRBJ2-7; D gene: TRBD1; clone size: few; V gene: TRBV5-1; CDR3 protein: CASSPHANRGVSYEQYF; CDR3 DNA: TGCGCCAGCAGCCCCCATGCCAACAGGGGGGTCTCCTACGAGCAGTACTTC
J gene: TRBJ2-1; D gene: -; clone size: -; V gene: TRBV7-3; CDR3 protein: CASSSDSYNEQFF; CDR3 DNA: TGTGCCAGCAGCTCCGACAGCTACAATGAGCAGTTCTTC
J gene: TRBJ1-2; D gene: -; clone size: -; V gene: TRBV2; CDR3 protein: CASRMGLGAYGYTF; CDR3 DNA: TGTGCCAGCAGGATGGGCCTTGGGGCCTATGGCTACACCTTC
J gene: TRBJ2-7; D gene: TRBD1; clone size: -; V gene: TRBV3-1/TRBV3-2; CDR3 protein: CASSETSGQAYEQYF; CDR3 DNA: TGTGCCAGCAGCGAAACCTCGGGACAGGCCTACGAGCAGTACTTC
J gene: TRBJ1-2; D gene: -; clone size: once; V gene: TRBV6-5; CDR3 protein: CASTQGPGGQGGYTF; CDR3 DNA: TGTGCCAGCACCCAAGGCCCGGGGGGCCAGGGTGGCTACACCTTC
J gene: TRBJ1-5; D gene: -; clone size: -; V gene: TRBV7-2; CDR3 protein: CASSGDGVTAQHF; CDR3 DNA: TGTGCCAGCAGCGGAGACGGGGTCACGGCCCAGCATTTT
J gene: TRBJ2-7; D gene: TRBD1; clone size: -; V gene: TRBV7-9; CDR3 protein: CASSFSSGQGAGQYF; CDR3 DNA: TGTGCCAGCAGCTTCTCGTCGGGACAGGGGGCGGGGCAGTACTTC
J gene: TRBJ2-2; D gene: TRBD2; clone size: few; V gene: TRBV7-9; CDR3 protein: CASSFRRGSKAGELFF; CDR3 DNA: TGTGCCAGCAGCTTCAGGCGCGGGAGTAAGGCCGGGGAGCTGTTTTTT
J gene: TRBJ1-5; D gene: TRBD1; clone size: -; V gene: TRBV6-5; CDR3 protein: CASNPFAGGGQPQHF; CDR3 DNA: TGTGCCAGCAACCCATTTGCAGGGGGAGGTCAGCCCCAGCATTTT
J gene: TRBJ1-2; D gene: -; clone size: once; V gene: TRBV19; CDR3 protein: CASSPSGLTGYGYTF; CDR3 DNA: TGTGCCAGTAGCCCCTCGGGTTTGACTGGCTATGGCTACACCTTC
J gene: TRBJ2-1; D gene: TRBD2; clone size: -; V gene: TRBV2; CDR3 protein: CASSYGGGGPGNEQFF; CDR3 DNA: TGTGCCAGCAGTTATGGGGGGGGAGGGCCTGGCAATGAGCAGTTCTTC
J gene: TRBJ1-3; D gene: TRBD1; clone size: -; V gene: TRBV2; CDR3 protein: CASRSQGLGNTIYF; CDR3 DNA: TGTGCCAGCAGGTCACAGGGGTTGGGAAACACCATATATTTT
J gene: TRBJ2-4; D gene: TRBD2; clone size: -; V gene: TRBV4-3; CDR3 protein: CASSQDWGGSTNTAKNIQYF; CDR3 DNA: TGCGCCAGCAGCCAAGATTGGGGCGGGAGTACCAATACCGCCAAAAACATTCAGTACTTC
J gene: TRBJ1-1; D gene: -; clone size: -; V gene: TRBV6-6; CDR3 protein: CASRSNQGSAEAFF; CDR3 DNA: TGTGCCAGCCGGAGTAATCAGGGGTCTGCTGAAGCTTTCTTT